This TCR beta chain comes out of a study of CD4+ T cells in melanoma. Regarding this clone: Its target is unknown.

Germline V CDR1 and CDR2: SGHKS, YYEKEE (reference sequence). Trimming shortened V by 1 base and J by 1 base, and 5 bases separated the two germline ends. The CDR3 consists of 13 residues. Libraries were prepared by immunoSEQ multiplex PCR; TCRdb keeps only in-frame clonotypes and omits some of them. The sample has around 15,000 clones, roughly 88% seen once. Study outcomes and limitations: In melanoma, neoantigen-specific CD4+ T cells reportedly differed in differentiation state. CD8+ T cell, macrophage and B cell function reportedly correlated with neoantigen-specific CD4+ T cells.

This clonotype originated in a human donor with melanoma. The chain recombines TRBV5-5 with TRBJ1-1; D is unresolved. Material: cells from a culture (not recorded whether cultured in vitro). This CDR3 reads CASSLPRNTEAFF. In DNA, the CDR3 is TGTGCCAGCAGCTTGCCCAGGAACACTGAAGCTTTCTTT.